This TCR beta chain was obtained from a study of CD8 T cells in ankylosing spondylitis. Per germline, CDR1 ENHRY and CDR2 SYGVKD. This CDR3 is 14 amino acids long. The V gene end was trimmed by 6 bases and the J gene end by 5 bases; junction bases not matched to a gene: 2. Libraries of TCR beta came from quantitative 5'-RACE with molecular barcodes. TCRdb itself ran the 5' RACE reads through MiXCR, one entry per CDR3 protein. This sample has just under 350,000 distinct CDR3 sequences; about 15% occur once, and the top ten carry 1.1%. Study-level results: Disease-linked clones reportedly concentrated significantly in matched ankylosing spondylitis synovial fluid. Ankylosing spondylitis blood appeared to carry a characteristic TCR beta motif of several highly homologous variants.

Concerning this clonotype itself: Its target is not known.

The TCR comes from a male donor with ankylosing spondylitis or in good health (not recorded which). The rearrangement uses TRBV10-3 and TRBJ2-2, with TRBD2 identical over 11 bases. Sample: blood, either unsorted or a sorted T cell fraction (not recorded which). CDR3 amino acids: CAIRLAGVTGELFF. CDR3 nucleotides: TGTGCCATCAGACTAGCGGGAGTTACCGGGGAGCTGTTTTTT.